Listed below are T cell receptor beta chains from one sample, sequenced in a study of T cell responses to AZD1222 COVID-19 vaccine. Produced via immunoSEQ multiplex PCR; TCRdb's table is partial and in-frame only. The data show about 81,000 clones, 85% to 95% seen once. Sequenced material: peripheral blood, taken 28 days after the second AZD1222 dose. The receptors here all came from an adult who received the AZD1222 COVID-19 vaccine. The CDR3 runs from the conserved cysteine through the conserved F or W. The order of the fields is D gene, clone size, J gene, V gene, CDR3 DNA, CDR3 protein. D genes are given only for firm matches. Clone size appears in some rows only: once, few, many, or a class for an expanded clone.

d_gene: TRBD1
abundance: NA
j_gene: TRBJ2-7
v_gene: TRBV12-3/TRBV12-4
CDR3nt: TGTGCCAGCAGATATCAGGGGGCCAGCGAGCAGTACTTC
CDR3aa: CASRYQGASEQYF

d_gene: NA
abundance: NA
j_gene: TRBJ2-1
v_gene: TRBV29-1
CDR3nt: TGCAGCGTGGGGCCGCTGGTAGCTGAGCAGTTCTTC
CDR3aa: CSVGPLVAEQFF

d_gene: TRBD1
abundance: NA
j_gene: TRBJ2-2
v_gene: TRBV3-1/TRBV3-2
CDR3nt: TGTGCCGTCCACAGGGGAAACACCGGGGAGCTGTTTTTT
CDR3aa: CAVHRGNTGELFF

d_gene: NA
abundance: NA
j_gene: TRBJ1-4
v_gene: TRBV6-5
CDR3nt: TGTGCCAGCAGTTACGAGTGGGCTAATGAAAAACTGTTTTTT
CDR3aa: CASSYEWANEKLFF

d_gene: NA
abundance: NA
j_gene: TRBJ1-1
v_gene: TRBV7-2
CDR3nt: TGTGCCAGCAGCTTAGGGGCAGGGCTGGGCACTGAAGCTTTCTTT
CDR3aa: CASSLGAGLGTEAFF

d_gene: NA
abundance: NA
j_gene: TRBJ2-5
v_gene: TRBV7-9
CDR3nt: TGTGCAACCCGTAAAGATCAGGAAGAGACCCAGTACTTC
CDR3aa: CATRKDQEETQYF

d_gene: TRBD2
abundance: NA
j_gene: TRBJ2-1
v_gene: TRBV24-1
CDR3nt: TGTGCCACCAGTGACCCGGGACTAGCGGGCTACAATGAGCAGTTCTTC
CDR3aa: CATSDPGLAGYNEQFF

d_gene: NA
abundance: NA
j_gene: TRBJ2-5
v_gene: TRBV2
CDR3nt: TGTGCCAGCAGTGGCGCCCGCTGGGACGGACAAGAGACCCAGTACTTC
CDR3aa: CASSGARWDGQETQYF

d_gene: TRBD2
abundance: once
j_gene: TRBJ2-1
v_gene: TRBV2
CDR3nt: TGTGCCAGCAGTGAAAGTAGCGGGACCTACAATGAGCAGTTCTTC
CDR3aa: CASSESSGTYNEQFF

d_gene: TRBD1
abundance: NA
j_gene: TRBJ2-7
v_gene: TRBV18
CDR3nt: TGTGCCAGCTCACCGGGACAGTCCTACGAGCAGTACTTC
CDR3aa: CASSPGQSYEQYF

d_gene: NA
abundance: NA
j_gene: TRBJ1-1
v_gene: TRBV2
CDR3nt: TGTGCCAGCAGTCAAGGGGTGGTGGGCACTGAAGCTTTCTTT
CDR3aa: CASSQGVVGTEAFF

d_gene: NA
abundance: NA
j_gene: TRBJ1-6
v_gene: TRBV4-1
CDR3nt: TGCGCCAGCAGCCACCCCTCCGCAACACCTAATTCACCCCTCCACTTT
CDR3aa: CASSHPSATPNSPLHF

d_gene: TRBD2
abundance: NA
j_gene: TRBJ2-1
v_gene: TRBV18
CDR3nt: TGTGCCAGCTCACCACCGGGACTAGCGGTGGGGGACAATGAGCAGTTCTTC
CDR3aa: CASSPPGLAVGDNEQFF

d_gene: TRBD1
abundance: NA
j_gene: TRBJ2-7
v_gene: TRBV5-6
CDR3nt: TGTGCCAGCAGCTTGGATGGGGGACAGCGGATCGAGCAGTACTTC
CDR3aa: CASSLDGGQRIEQYF

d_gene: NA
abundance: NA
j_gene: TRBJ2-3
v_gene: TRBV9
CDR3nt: TGTGCCAGCAGACCGGCTAGGGCGGACACAGATACGCAGTATTTT
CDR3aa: CASRPARADTDTQYF

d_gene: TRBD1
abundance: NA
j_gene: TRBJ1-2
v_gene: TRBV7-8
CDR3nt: TGTGCCAGCAGCCCGGGACAGCATGGCTACACCTTC
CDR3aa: CASSPGQHGYTF

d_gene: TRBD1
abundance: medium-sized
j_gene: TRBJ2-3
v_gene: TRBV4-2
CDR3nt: TGTGCCAGCAGCCGAGAGGGGGCAACGCAGTATTTT
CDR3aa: CASSREGATQYF

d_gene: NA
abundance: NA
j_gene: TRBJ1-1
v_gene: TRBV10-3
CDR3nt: TGTGCCATCAGCTCAGGGGAAAGGGGTGAAGCTTTCTTT
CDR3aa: CAISSGERGEAFF

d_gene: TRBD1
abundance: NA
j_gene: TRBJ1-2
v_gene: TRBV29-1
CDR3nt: TGCAGCGTTGAGCGAATAGACAGGGGGGGATATGGCTACACCTTC
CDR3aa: CSVERIDRGGYGYTF

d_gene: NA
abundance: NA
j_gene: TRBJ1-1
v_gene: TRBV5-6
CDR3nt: TGTGCCAGCAGCTCCCGGGGGAACACTGAAGCTTTCTTT
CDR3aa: CASSSRGNTEAFF

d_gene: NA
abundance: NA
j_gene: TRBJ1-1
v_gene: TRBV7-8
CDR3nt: TGTGCCAGCAGCTCGCTTCGACCGGGACGGAGGAACACTGAAGCTTTCTTT
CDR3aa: CASSSLRPGRRNTEAFF

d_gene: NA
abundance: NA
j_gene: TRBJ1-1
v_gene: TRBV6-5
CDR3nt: TGTGCCAGCAGTTATAGGACAGACGTTAGCACTGAAGCTTTCTTT
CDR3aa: CASSYRTDVSTEAFF

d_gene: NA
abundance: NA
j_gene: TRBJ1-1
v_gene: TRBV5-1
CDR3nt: TGCGCCAGCAGCCCTCCTGCGGGGGGGCTGTTCACTGAAGCTTTCTTT
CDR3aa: CASSPPAGGLFTEAFF

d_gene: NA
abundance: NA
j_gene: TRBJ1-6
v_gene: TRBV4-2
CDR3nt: TGTGCCAGCAGCCAAGTCCAGAGTTCAGGGAGGTACAATTCACCCCTCCACTTT
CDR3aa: CASSQVQSSGRYNSPLHF

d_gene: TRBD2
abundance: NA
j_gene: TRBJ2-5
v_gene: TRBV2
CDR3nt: TGTGCCAGCAGTGTGGTCCTAGCGGGGGTGAGGGAGACCCAGTACTTC
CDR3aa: CASSVVLAGVRETQYF

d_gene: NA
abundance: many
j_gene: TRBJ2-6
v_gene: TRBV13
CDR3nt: TGTGCCAGCAGCTTAGTCTCCGGACTGACCTCTGGGGCCAACGTCCTGACTTTC
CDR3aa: CASSLVSGLTSGANVLTF

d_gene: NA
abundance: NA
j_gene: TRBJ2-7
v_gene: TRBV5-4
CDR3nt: TGTGCCAGCAGCTCCATGACAGGCTATAGCTCCTACGAGCAGTACTTC
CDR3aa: CASSSMTGYSSYEQYF

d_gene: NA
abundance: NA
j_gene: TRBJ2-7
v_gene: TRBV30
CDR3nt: TGTGCCTGGAACCAGGGGTTTTTCTACGAGCAGTACTTC
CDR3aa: CAWNQGFFYEQYF

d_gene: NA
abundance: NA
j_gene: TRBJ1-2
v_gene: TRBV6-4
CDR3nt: TGTGCCAGCAGCCCGGGACCTAACTATGGCTACACCTTC
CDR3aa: CASSPGPNYGYTF

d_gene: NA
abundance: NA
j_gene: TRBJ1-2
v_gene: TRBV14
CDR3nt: TGTGCCAGCAGCCAAGATCTCCAGGGTGGGAACAGATACTATGGCTACACCTTC
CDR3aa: CASSQDLQGGNRYYGYTF

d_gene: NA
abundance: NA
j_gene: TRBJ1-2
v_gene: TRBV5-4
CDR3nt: TGTGCCAGCAACAAAGGGCAGGAGGCTCGGTATGGCTACACCTTC
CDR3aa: CASNKGQEARYGYTF

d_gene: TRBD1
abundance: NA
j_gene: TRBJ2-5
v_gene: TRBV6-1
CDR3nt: TGTGCCAGCAGTGAAGCGGGACAGCAAGAGACCCAGTACTTC
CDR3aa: CASSEAGQQETQYF

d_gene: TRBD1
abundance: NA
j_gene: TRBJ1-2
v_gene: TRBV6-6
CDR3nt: TGTGCCAGCAGTTCGACAGGGTCTGGCGGCTACACCTTC
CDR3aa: CASSSTGSGGYTF

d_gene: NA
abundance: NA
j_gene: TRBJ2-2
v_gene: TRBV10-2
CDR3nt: TGCGCCAGACGACGGGGGGCTGACACCGGGGAGCTGTTTTTT
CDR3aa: CARRRGADTGELFF

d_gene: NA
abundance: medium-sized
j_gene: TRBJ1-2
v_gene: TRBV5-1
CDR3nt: TGCGCCAGCAGCTTGATGCGGACCCAGGACTATGGCTACACCTTC
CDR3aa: CASSLMRTQDYGYTF

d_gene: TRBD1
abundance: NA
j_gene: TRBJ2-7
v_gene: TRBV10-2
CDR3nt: TGCGCCAGCAGTTCACCGGGACAGTACGAGCAGTACTTC
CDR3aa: CASSSPGQYEQYF

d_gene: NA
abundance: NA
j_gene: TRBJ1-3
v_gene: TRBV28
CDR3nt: TGTGCCAGCAGTTTACCTGGGAACACCATATATTTT
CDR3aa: CASSLPGNTIYF

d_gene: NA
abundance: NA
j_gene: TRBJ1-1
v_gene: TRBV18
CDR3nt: TGTGCCAGCTCACCTGGTGGGGCCAGTTTTGGGAACACTGAAGCTTTCTTT
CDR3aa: CASSPGGASFGNTEAFF

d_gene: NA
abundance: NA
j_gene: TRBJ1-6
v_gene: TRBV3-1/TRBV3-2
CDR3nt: TGTGCCAGCAGCCCTTCTCACTCGGGCGGACCCCTCCACTTT
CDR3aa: CASSPSHSGGPLHF

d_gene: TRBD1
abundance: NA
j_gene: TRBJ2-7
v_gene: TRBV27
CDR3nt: TGTGCCAGCAGTGGAAGACAGGGTAGCTACGAGCAGTACTTC
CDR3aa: CASSGRQGSYEQYF

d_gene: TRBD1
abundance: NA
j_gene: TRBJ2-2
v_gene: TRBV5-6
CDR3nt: TGTGCCAGCAGCTTGGCCCTTGGGGACAGGGGCACCGGGGAGCTGTTTTTT
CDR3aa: CASSLALGDRGTGELFF

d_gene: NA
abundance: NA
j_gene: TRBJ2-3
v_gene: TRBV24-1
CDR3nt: TGTGCCACCAGTGACGCAAGCGGGGGACAGGCCTGGGTCACAGATACGCAGTATTTT
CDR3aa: CATSDASGGQAWVTDTQYF

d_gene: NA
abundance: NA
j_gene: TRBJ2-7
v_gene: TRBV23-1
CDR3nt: TGCGCCAGCACGCCGAGACTAGAACGCGTCTACGAGCAGTACTTC
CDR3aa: CASTPRLERVYEQYF

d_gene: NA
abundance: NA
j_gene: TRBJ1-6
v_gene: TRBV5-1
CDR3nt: TGCGCCAGCAGCCCGTTCGGAAGGGAATCACCCCTCCACTTT
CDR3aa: CASSPFGRESPLHF

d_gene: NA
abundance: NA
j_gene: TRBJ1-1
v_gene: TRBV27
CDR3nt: TGTGCCAGCAGTCCCCTGGGAGTTTACACTGAAGCTTTCTTT
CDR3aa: CASSPLGVYTEAFF

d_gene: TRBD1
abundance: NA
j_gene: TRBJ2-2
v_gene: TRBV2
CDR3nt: TGTGCCAGCAGAGTAGGACAGGGGAACACCGGGGAGCTGTTTTTT
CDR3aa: CASRVGQGNTGELFF

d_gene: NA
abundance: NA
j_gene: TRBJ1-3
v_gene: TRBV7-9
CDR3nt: TGTGCCAGCAGTCAGGGTTGGTCTGGAAACACCATATATTTT
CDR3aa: CASSQGWSGNTIYF

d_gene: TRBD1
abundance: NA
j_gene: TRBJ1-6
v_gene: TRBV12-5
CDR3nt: TGTGCTAGTACCAACAGGGGAATTGCCTCCTATAATTCACCCCTCCACTTT
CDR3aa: CASTNRGIASYNSPLHF